The 4 T cell receptor beta chains presented below share a single source sample, sequenced in a study of cytomegalovirus exposure and HLA in healthy donors. Researchers ran the PCR with 60 Vbeta and 13 Jbeta primers. Data came from immunoSEQ multiplex PCR; TCRdb stores just in-frame clones and leaves some out. In the table there are approximately 69,000 clones, around 70% of which are singletons. The specimen was PBMCs. The receptors originated from a man aged 35-49 years in good health and CMV-seropositive.

The chain joins TRBV5-1 to TRBJ2-7; maybe TRBD1 (5 bases). V lost 4 bases, J lost 0 bases, and 14 bases lay in between. The length of the CDR3 is 15 residues. Germline V gene lookup returns CDR1 SGHRS and CDR2 YFSETQ. In DNA form, the CDR3 reads TGCGCCAGCAGCACCGGAGACAGCCGCTCCTACGAGCAGTACTTC. Translated, it gives CASSTGDSRSYEQYF.

This clone has a handful of counts. The V call is TRBV7-9, the J call TRBJ2-3; 7 positions agree with TRBD1. From germline, CDR1 is SEHNR and CDR2 FQNEAQ (reference sequence). V was clipped by 5 bases and J by 2 bases; unmatched bases: 10. The CDR3 length is 16 residues. CDR3 sequence (DNA): TGTGCCAGCAGCAGCCAGGCCGGGACAGACACAGATACGCAGTATTTT. This gives the protein CASSSQAGTDTDTQYF.

This chain uses TRBV28 with TRBJ2-7, with TRBD2 matching 7 bases. Germline loops: CDR1 MDHEN, CDR2 SYDVKM. The CDR3 contains 14 residues. V gave up 7 bases and J gave up 2 bases; unmatched junction bases: 8. The CDR3 region is CASTPQRGTYEQYF. CDR3 in DNA: TGTGCCAGCACCCCCCAGCGGGGAACCTACGAGCAGTACTTC.

CDR3 in amino acids: CAQRSPQGGEQYF. CDR3 nucleotide sequence: TGCGCGCAACGGAGTCCCCAAGGGGGCGAGCAGTACTTC. The chain uses TRBV10-2 and TRBJ2-7; D might be TRBD1 (6 bases). Germline lookup yields CDR1 WSHSY and CDR2 SAAADI. CDR3 size: 13 residues.